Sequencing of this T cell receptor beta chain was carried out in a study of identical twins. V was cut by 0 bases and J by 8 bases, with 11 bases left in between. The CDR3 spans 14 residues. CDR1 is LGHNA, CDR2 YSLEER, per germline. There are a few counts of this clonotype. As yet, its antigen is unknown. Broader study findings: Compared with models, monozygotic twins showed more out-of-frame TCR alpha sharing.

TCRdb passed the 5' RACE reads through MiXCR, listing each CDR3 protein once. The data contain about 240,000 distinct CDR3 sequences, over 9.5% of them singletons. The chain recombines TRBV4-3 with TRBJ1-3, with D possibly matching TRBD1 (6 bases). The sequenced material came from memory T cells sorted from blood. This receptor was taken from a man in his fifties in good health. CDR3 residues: CASSQDGGADTIYF. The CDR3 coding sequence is TGCGCCAGCAGCCAAGACGGGGGCGCGGACACCATATATTTT.